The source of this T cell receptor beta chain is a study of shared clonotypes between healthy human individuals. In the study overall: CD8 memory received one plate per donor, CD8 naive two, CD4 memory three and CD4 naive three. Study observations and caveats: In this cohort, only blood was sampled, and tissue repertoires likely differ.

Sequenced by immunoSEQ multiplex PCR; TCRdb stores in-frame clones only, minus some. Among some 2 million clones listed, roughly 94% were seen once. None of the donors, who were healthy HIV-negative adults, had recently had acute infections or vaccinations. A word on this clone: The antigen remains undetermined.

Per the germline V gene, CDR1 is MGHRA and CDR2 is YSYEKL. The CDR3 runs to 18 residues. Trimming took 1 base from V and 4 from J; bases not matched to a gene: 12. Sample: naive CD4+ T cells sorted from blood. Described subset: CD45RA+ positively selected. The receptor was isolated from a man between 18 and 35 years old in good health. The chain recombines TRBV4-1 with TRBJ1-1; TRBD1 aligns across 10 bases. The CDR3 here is CASSQATRQGARGTEAFF. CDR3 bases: TGCGCCAGCAGCCAAGCCACTAGACAGGGGGCGAGGGGCACTGAAGCTTTCTTT.